This T cell receptor (beta chain) stems from a study of blood T cell repertoires in COVID-19. Whole-study context: PBMCs, B-cell-depleted T cells, or T cells provided the cDNA or gDNA that made up the material.

Trimming shortened V by 1 base and J by 8 bases, and 5 bases separated the two germline ends. This CDR3 region has 12 residues. CDR1 is MNHNS, CDR2 SASEGT, per germline. Authors' processing steps: For nucleated cells, counts were estimated from reference gene primer amplification. Measured with immunoSEQ multiplex PCR; TCRdb has only the in-frame clones, and not every one. The DNA gave D and trimming, while V, J and clone size come from that table. The sample includes 55,000 to 70,000 clones, around 86% of them seen just once. The specimen sequenced was peripheral blood. The gene calls are TRBV6-1 and TRBJ2-2, with D uncertain. The sequence came from a woman of 80 years or more with acute or convalescent COVID-19. CDR3 region: CASSEVIGELFF. Here the CDR3 DNA reads TGTGCCAGCAGTGAAGTAATAGGGGAGCTGTTTTTT.